The 26 T cell receptor beta chains reported below all come from one sample, sequenced in a study of T cell responses to AZD1222 COVID-19 vaccine. The table came from immunoSEQ multiplex PCR; TCRdb's copy has only in-frame clones and leaves some out. This table holds 140,000 to 150,000 clones, over 80% found once. The material sequenced was peripheral blood, taken 28 days after the second AZD1222 dose. These receptors were collected from an adult who received the AZD1222 COVID-19 vaccine.

This clone was counted once. Within the sample, other DNA sequences also encode this same CDR3. V gene TRBV4-2 combines with J gene TRBJ1-6; D is undetermined. Between the trimmed V and J ends, which lost 0 bases and 6 bases, there was a span of 3 bases. CDR3 length equals 13 residues. The germline V gene has CDR1 LGHNA and CDR2 YNFKEQ. CDR3 loop: CASSQDRNSPLHF. DNA for the CDR3: TGTGCCAGCAGCCAAGACCGTAATTCACCCCTCCACTTT.

The rearrangement joins TRBV9 to TRBJ1-2; possibly TRBD1 for D (6 bases). The CDR3 is 15 amino acids. Trimming stripped 0 bases from V and 2 bases from J, with 11 bases between. CDR1 is SGDLS and CDR2 is YYNGEE in the germline V gene. The CDR3 region is CASSVALGANYGYTF. CDR3 nucleotide sequence: TGTGCCAGCAGCGTAGCGCTGGGGGCGAACTATGGCTACACCTTC.

The chain recombines TRBV9 with TRBJ2-1, with 7 positions matching TRBD1. Germline-derived CDR1 and CDR2 are SGDLS and YYNGEE. Trimming at V came to 3 bases and at J to 4 bases, leaving 13 bases not matched to a gene. This CDR3 has 17 residues. Written as DNA, the CDR3 is TGTGCCAGCAGCGCTGACCTACAGGGGTTGGGTTACAATGAGCAGTTCTTC. This encodes CASSADLQGLGYNEQFF.

This chain joins TRBV15 and TRBJ2-1; D is uncertain. V gave up 0 bases and J gave up 10 bases, with 10 bases separating them. Germline V CDR1 and CDR2: LNHNV, YYDKDF (reference sequence). The CDR3 loop spans 13 amino acids. The CDR3 reads CATSRDPVGEQFF. The CDR3 DNA follows: TGTGCCACCAGCAGAGATCCAGTGGGGGAGCAGTTCTTC.

This clone was counted once. This chain uses TRBV29-1 with TRBJ1-2, with D unresolved. This CDR3 has 14 amino acids. The germline V and J ends were trimmed by 4 bases and 1 base, with 13 bases remaining between them. In germline, CDR1 is SQVTM, CDR2 ANQGSEA. CDR3 bases: TGCAGCGTTGGCCCACGGCCACTTAACTATGGCTACACCTTC. Encoded protein: CSVGPRPLNYGYTF.

This clone was seen once. The chain is built from TRBV7-2 and TRBJ1-4; no reliable D call. This CDR3 region has 13 residues. Trimming cost V 5 bases and J 8 bases, with 12 bases left between them. The germline V gene encodes CDR1 SGHTA and CDR2 FQGNSA. CDR3 in amino acids: CASSPPSDEKLFF. The CDR3 DNA reads as TGTGCCAGCAGCCCCCCCTCGGACGAAAAACTGTTTTTT.

The CDR3 sequence: CASTYRGNWETQYF. The CDR3 coding sequence is TGTGCCAGCACCTATCGCGGAAATTGGGAGACCCAGTACTTC. The chain employs TRBV7-2 and TRBJ2-5; no reliable D call. Trimming pared 7 bases from V and 5 bases from J, leaving 17 bases between. Germline CDR1 is SGHTA and CDR2 is FQGNSA. The length of the CDR3 is 14 residues.

The V and J genes are TRBV7-8 and TRBJ1-4, with TRBD1 as a possible D gene (5 bases). The germline V gene encodes CDR1 SGHVS and CDR2 FQNEAQ. The length of the CDR3 is 15 residues. V lost 5 bases, J lost 0 bases, and 10 bases lay in between. The CDR3 loop reads CASSKQDATNEKLFF. CDR3 DNA: TGTGCCAGCAGCAAACAGGATGCAACTAATGAAAAACTGTTTTTT.

V usage is TRBV9 and J usage is TRBJ2-3; 8 bases agree with TRBD1. Germline CDR1 is SGDLS and CDR2 is YYNGEE. The V and J ends lost 3 bases and 1 base, in that order; junction bases with no gene match: 4. The CDR3 loop spans 15 amino acids. CDR3: CASSGRGLGTDTQYF. In DNA form, the CDR3 reads TGTGCCAGCAGCGGCAGGGGGCTGGGCACAGATACGCAGTATTTT. Based on the CDR3 plus reference TRBV9 and TRBJ2-3, the full variable domain is DSGVTQTPKHLITATGQRVTLRCSPRSGDLSVYWYQQSLDQGLQFLIQYYNGEERAKGNILERFSAQQFPDLHSELNLSSLELGDSALYFCASSGRGLGTDTQYFGPGTRLTVL.

The chain carries TRBV6-2 or TRBV6-3 and TRBJ1-1, with D unclear. Germline V gene sequence: CDR1 MNHEY, CDR2 SVGEGT. The CDR3 runs 13 residues. V lost 5 bases and J lost 5, with 12 bases in between. The CDR3 is CASSPFERTEAFF. The CDR3 region has the DNA TGTGCCAGCAGTCCATTCGAGAGGACTGAAGCTTTCTTT.

The chain recombines TRBV7-2 with TRBJ2-3; 8 nucleotides align to TRBD1. The CDR3 sequence is 16 residues long. CDR1 and CDR2 (germline): SGHTA, FQGNSA. V shed 0 bases and J 2 bases; nucleotides not matched to a gene: 4. The CDR3 here is CASSLAGTGNTDTQYF. The CDR3 DNA sequence: TGTGCCAGCAGCTTAGCGGGGACAGGAAACACAGATACGCAGTATTTT.

V is TRBV2 and J is TRBJ2-1; D gene uncertain. The CDR3 runs to 13 residues. The germline V and J ends were trimmed by 7 bases and 6 bases, with 13 bases remaining between them. Germline CDR1 reads SNHLY; CDR2 reads FYNNEI. The CDR3 DNA reads as TGTGCCAGCATCCCCCCGGGTGGCAATGAGCAGTTCTTC. Translation gives CASIPPGGNEQFF.

This clone was recorded once. V usage is TRBV6-5 and J usage is TRBJ1-1; D is uncertain. Between the trimmed V and J ends, which lost 8 bases and 1 base, there was a span of 5 bases. CDR1 and CDR2 (germline): MNHEY, SVGAGI. The CDR3 is 11 amino acids. This chain's CDR3 is CASGRNTEAFF. The CDR3 region has the DNA TGTGCCAGCGGAAGGAACACTGAAGCTTTCTTT.

The V call is TRBV7-8, the J call TRBJ1-5; tentative D call: TRBD1 (5 bases). The CDR3 spans 18 residues. CDR1 and CDR2 from the germline V gene are SGHVS and FQNEAQ. Trimming shortened V by 0 bases and J by 3 bases, and 18 bases separated the two germline ends. CDR3 DNA: TGTGCCAGCAGCTTAGCTGTCCTTGTGGGGGAATACAATCAGCCCCAGCATTTT. It specifies CASSLAVLVGEYNQPQHF.

The V and J genes are TRBV5-4 and TRBJ1-1; a weak D match, TRBD1 (5 bases). Germline loops: CDR1 SGHNT, CDR2 YYREEE (reference sequence). Between the trimmed V and J ends, which lost 4 bases and 9 bases, there was a span of 16 bases. CDR3 size: 13 residues. The CDR3 bases are TGTGCCAGCAGCCCGGGACTGGGCGTAAAAGCTTTCTTT. It codes for CASSPGLGVKAFF.

The chain joins TRBV19 to TRBJ1-4; 9 bases are a match to TRBD1. V shed 2 bases, J shed 2 bases, and the junction held 6 bases outside the gene matches. CDR3 length: 17 residues. CDR1 LNHDA and CDR2 SQIVND come from the germline V gene (reference sequence). CDR3 protein: CASSIPGTGWTNEKLFF. The CDR3 DNA follows: TGTGCCAGTAGTATACCCGGGACAGGGTGGACTAATGAAAAACTGTTTTTT.

J is TRBJ1-5 and V is TRBV30; no clear D gene. The germline V and J ends were trimmed by 2 bases and 3 bases, with 11 bases remaining between them. From germline, CDR1 is GTSNPN and CDR2 SVGIG (reference sequence). The CDR3 is 14 amino acids. The DNA of the CDR3 is TGTGCCTGGAGTTGGCGGGGTCCCAATCAGCCCCAGCATTTT. The encoded protein is CAWSWRGPNQPQHF.

The chain carries TRBV4-2 and TRBJ2-3; TRBD2 matches at 13 bases. The CDR3 is 20 residues long. J was trimmed by 4 bases and V by 0 bases; bases with no gene match: 13. CDR1 and CDR2 (germline): LGHNA, YNFKEQ. The CDR3 is CASSQDTRLAGGTGSDTQYF. The DNA of the CDR3 is TGTGCCAGCAGCCAAGATACTCGACTAGCGGGGGGCACGGGGTCAGATACGCAGTATTTT.

The chain is built from TRBV27 and TRBJ1-5; perhaps TRBD1 as D (6 bases). CDR3 length: 15 amino acids. Germline CDR1 reads MNHEY; CDR2 reads SMNVEV (reference sequence). V was cut by 5 bases and J by 7 bases, with 18 bases left in between. CDR3: CASSLRDKLGQPQHF. CDR3 DNA sequence: TGTGCCAGCAGTCTCCGGGACAAACTGGGGCAGCCCCAGCATTTT.

The CDR3 nucleotides are TGTGCCAGCAGCTTAGATCTTCAGGGAACGGGAGAGACCCAGTACTTC. It is translated as CASSLDLQGTGETQYF. This chain joins TRBV11-2 and TRBJ2-5; possibly TRBD1 for D (5 bases). Trimming removed 0 bases from V and 4 bases from J, with 15 bases in between. The CDR3 has 16 amino acids. Germline CDR1 reads SGHAT; CDR2 reads FQNNGV.

This clone was counted a few times. CDR3 DNA: TGTGCCAGCAGCTTAACAGGGGCCCTCGAAATTTCACCCCTCCACTTT. It yields the protein CASSLTGALEISPLHF. This chain connects TRBV7-3 to TRBJ1-6; TRBD1 might be the D (5 bases). V dropped 0 bases and J dropped 9 bases, with 15 bases sitting between them. From germline, CDR1 is SGHTA and CDR2 FQGTGA. The CDR3 runs 16 residues. The whole variable domain, filled in from reference TRBV7-3 and TRBJ1-6, reads GAGVSQTPSNKVTEKGKYVELRCDPISGHTALYWYRQSLGQGPEFLIYFQGTGAADDSGLPNDRFFAVRPEGSVSTLKIQRTERGDSAVYLCASSLTGALEISPLHFGNGTRLTVT.

Here the CDR3 DNA reads TGTGCCAGTATGCGGGGACAGACAACTAATGAAAAACTGTTTTTT. As protein: CASMRGQTTNEKLFF. The V and J genes are TRBV19 and TRBJ1-4, with 7 nucleotides matching TRBD1. The CDR3 is 15 residues long. Germline V gene data show CDR1 as LNHDA and CDR2 as SQIVND (reference sequence). Trimming at V came to 7 bases and at J to 0 bases, leaving 5 bases not matched to a gene.

The chain employs TRBV4-2 and TRBJ1-4, with a weak D call TRBD1 (5 bases). The CDR3 covers 16 residues. Trimming shortened V by 1 base and J by 8 bases, and 17 bases separated the two germline ends. Germline V lookup: CDR1 LGHNA, CDR2 YNFKEQ. CDR3 protein: CASSQGSQGLAEKLFF. CDR3 DNA: TGTGCCAGCAGCCAAGGATCCCAGGGACTTGCCGAAAAACTGTTTTTT.

The table lists this clone with a count of one. The chain carries TRBV18 and TRBJ2-1; a weak D match, TRBD2 (5 bases). The length of the CDR3 is 16 residues. Trimming removed 1 base from V and 3 bases from J, with 13 bases in between. Germline V gene data show CDR1 as KGHSH and CDR2 as LQKENI. The CDR3 nucleotides are TGTGCCAGCTCACCACTGGCTGGTCGGGACTACAATGAGCAGTTCTTC. Protein product: CASSPLAGRDYNEQFF.

The CDR3 spells CASKWDRPNEKLFF. Here the CDR3 DNA reads TGCGCCAGTAAATGGGACAGACCTAATGAAAAACTGTTTTTT. The chain recombines TRBV4-1 with TRBJ1-4, with 7 positions matching TRBD1. Germline values: CDR1 MGHRA, CDR2 YSYEKL. V was clipped by 9 bases and J by 3 bases; unmatched bases: 7. The CDR3 contains 14 residues.

The chain couples TRBV7-3 to TRBJ2-3; 9 bases match TRBD2. The CDR3 has 15 residues. The V segment lost 2 bases and the J segment 6 bases; nucleotides outside the gene matches: 6. CDR1 and CDR2 (germline): SGHTA, FQGTGA. CDR3 DNA sequence: TGTGCCAGCAGCTTAGTAGCGGGAGAGTTCGATACGCAGTATTTT. This translates into CASSLVAGEFDTQYF. The full variable domain, rest sourced from reference TRBV7-3 and TRBJ2-3, is GAGVSQTPSNKVTEKGKYVELRCDPISGHTALYWYRQSLGQGPEFLIYFQGTGAADDSGLPNDRFFAVRPEGSVSTLKIQRTERGDSAVYLCASSLVAGEFDTQYFGPGTRLTVL.